The T cell receptor beta chain described here comes from a study of T cells in women clearing cervical HPV infection. Study-wide background: Case blood drawn at lesion detection; control blood after infection cleared. With HLA typing for only a few women, HLA confounding remains possible. General study results and limits: Timing of associations relative to infection is unclear; T-cell subsets were not isolated.

The CDR3 has 15 residues. The junction had 7 bases not matched to a gene; V was cut back by 6 bases and J by 4 bases. Looked up from germline, CDR1 is ENHRY and CDR2 is SYGVKD. Some clones are missing from TCRdb's copy, which holds only in-frame ones; the method was immunoSEQ multiplex PCR. The sample has fewer than 35,000 clones. Each participant carried one incident cervical HPV16 infection only. To note about this clone: Its antigen is unidentified. The CDR3 end is not reached by the read, which stops 3 residues before it; the germline J gene fills it in.

Specimen: blood buffy coat. The sequence was collected from a woman aged 18-70 years with a cervical HPV16 infection that either progressed to CIN3+ or cleared (not recorded which). J is TRBJ2-3 and V is TRBV10-3; 10 bases line up with TRBD2. The sequenced part of the CDR3 DNA is TGTGCCATCAGGAGCGGGGGGGCCGGTGCAGATACG. This sequence encodes CAIRSGGAGADT. The CDR3 in full is CAIRSGGAGADTQYF.